This TCR beta chain was retrieved from a study of cytomegalovirus exposure and HLA in healthy donors (dated by TCRdb to 2016 to 2017). As for the study more broadly: According to an earlier analysis of around 600 of the donors, about 180 million T cells yielded 120 million or so unique TCR beta sequences and 276 Gb of sequence data. The study combined high-throughput TCR immunosequencing, statistical association of individual TCRs with disease status, and machine learning to predict cytomegalovirus infection status. All discovery cohort repertoires had been generated using a single sequencing platform. An early release covering roughly 640 HLA-typed donors comprised about 320 gigabases of sequencing data and 85 million to 100 million unique TCR sequences. Both class I and class II loci were covered by HLA typing, at four-digit resolution. Of the roughly 410 genotyped donors, more than 75% were placed in the genetic ancestry cluster associated with self-reported Caucasian donors. Among 300 to 500 genotyped donors of the cohort, an average of approximately 220,000 unique TCR beta nucleotide sequences was sequenced per donor, of which roughly 17% were non-productive. Donor age, sex, ethnicity and CMV serostatus were collected together with the repertoire data. The number of donors typed differed by locus, with about 629-630 for A, B, C, DRB1 and DQB1, around 560 for DQA1, nearly 610 for DPA1, and roughly 450 for DPB1. In a later genetic analysis, genome-wide SNP genotypes for about 60% of the 666 donors were used, and that subset was treated as a discovery cohort. In addition to the first cohort of about 650 subjects, a separate validation cohort of 120 different subjects was used. Because of strong linkage in the cohort, five DR-DQ haplotypes were treated as single units for association and clustering. Rather than using new phenotypic data, the later analysis identified candidate immune exposures from TCR beta sequences and from how often those sequences occurred across donors. The aim of the study was to test whether cataloging public T cell receptors could identify signatures of past pathogen exposure. To decide whether each TCR beta V gene segment behaved as functional or pseudogenic, an earlier analysis of approximately 590 of the donors relied on high-throughput TCR beta sequencing. Using immunosequencing, the study profiled T cell repertoires from roughly 650 subjects and related those repertoires to cytomegalovirus serostatus. In a later analysis, previously published TCR beta repertoires from 666 donors were re-analyzed and high-resolution HLA genotyping was added so that TCR occurrence patterns could be studied. Results the study describes overall, beyond this receptor: In the study, roughly 160 TCR beta chains were listed as associated with cytomegalovirus. For the cohort, immune exposure information was limited to CMV serostatus. A later analysis associated 17,000 or so TCR beta sequences with specific HLA alleles at a false discovery rate of 0.05. According to a later analysis, parvovirus B19, influenza, CMV and Epstein-Barr virus appeared linked to several top co-occurrence clusters. Assigning TCR associations to individual alleles was difficult when HLA alleles, especially DR and DQ, strongly co-occurred. A further reported finding was that TCR beta sequences accurately predicted the HLA-A and HLA-B alleles for most subjects in the first cohort. Because counts were too low, about 15 rarely observed V segments, including chromosome 9 orphons, were left out of the earlier analysis of some 640 of the donors. Across donors, most TCR sequences were observed very rarely, whereas some public TCRs were present in many individuals. A cluster of highly shared sequence variants was judged likely to be a technical artifact of the sequencing pipeline. In a later analysis, HLA-associated TCR beta chains were found to be more clonally expanded and to have lower generation probabilities than equally common non-associated chains. Roughly uniform sequencing depth across donors was assumed in presence/absence analyses, although this assumption may not hold. This cohort had only TCR beta chains sequenced, and the lack of alpha or paired-chain data limited which features could be detected. According to a later genetic analysis, donors in an Asian-associated ancestry cluster had fewer N-insertions in productive TCRs than the approximately 690-donor mean. In an earlier analysis of approximately 600 of the donors, most TCR beta V segments were observed in productive rearrangements about 87% or about 30% of the time, broadly matching IMGT annotations. Linkage disequilibrium might explain the correlated functional status among segregating V segments, but an unknown experimental factor could not be ruled out. In a later analysis, TCR association rates were found to vary across HLA loci, with the most associated TCRs seen for DRB1 alleles and the fewest for HLA-C alleles. An association between a missense DCLRE1C variant and V-gene and J-gene trimming of TCR beta chains was found in a later genetic analysis and replicated in an independent cohort. HLA typing was unavailable for some donors at each locus, so association tests used only the typed subset. The classifier was reported to diagnose cytomegalovirus status with high specificity and sensitivity in both the original and validation cohorts. According to a later analysis, most CMV-associated TCR beta chains appeared to be HLA-restricted, and the HLA associations seemed to be driven largely by CMV exposure. A few of the identified cytomegalovirus-associated TCR beta chains were confirmed in vitro to be specific for cytomegalovirus antigens. Because the 87-base-pair reads could not distinguish some IMGT-functional V segments, including TRBV6-2 and TRBV6-3, those segments were excluded. The authors suggested that the approach could potentially be generalized to other disease states and immunological phenotypes.

V and J are truncated by 1 base and 1 base respectively, leaving an intervening sequence of 11 bases. The germline V gene (reference sequence) supplies CDR1 SEHNR and CDR2 FQNEAQ. The CDR3 numbers 16 residues from cysteine through phenylalanine. Of the read, only the CDR3 DNA is kept; its 48 bases are in frame from base 1. Libraries came from the immunoSEQ multiplex PCR assay. For the multiplex PCR, a mixture combining 60 forward primers for TCR Vbeta segments and 13 reverse primers for TCR Jbeta segments was used. Amplification of the CDR3 region of rearranged TCR beta genes was performed with a multiplex PCR assay on genomic DNA. The amplified TCR beta libraries were sequenced on the Illumina HiSeq System as 87-base-pair reads. As for the original processing: In a later analysis, tens of millions of unique TCR beta chains were counted across the roughly 610 repertoires, and roughly 11 million of these chains were shared by at least two donors. A nearest-neighbor algorithm error-corrected the raw reads and collapsed the reads into unique sequences, merging closely related sequences to remove PCR and sequencing errors. CDR3 sequences were aligned to IMGT reference sequences to assign V, D and J gene segments. For a sequence to be retained, at least a six-nucleotide match to both a V gene segment and a J gene segment was required. Rearrangements were called productive when the CDR3 lacked stop codons and stayed in frame with V and J; all others were non-productive. CDR3 was defined according to IMGT convention as the region running from the second conserved V-encoded cysteine to the conserved J-encoded phenylalanine. In an earlier analysis of around 640 of the donors, sequences lacking an unambiguous match to a single V gene segment were excluded. In an earlier analysis of several hundred of the donors, a V segment was called functional when productive rearrangements were above 56.7%, and segregating when the standard deviation between donors exceeded 5%. A statistical classification framework was developed to diagnose cytomegalovirus status using the catalog of TCR beta chain sequences. In a later analysis, V and J genes were assigned by comparing TCR nucleotide sequences against IMGT/GENE-DB human TR gene sequences. Using the TCRdist pipeline, a later analysis assigned CDR3 sequences along with most-parsimonious VDJ recombination scenarios. A later analysis defined each TCR beta chain by its CDR3 amino acid sequence plus V-gene family, and excluded reads lacking a unique V-gene family. To address suspected cross-contamination and a sequencing artifact, a later analysis removed approximately 590 highly shared, low-generation-probability nucleotide sequences. In a later analysis, a clonal expansion index was calculated for each public chain from normalized within-repertoire ranks of inferred template counts. In a later analysis, generation probabilities were computed with a VDJ recombination model fitted to out-of-frame rearrangements, and the resulting probabilities were checked against IGoR. In a later analysis, TCR-TCR, TCR-HLA and TCR-CMV co-occurrence was scored with hypergeometric tests, and a repertoire-size bias correction was applied to TCR pairs. To estimate false discovery rates, a later analysis permuted the HLA or CMV assignments 20 times. In a later analysis, co-occurring TCRs were grouped using DBSCAN, with TCRdist sequence similarity added in when clustering inside HLA-allele-positive subsets. For co-occurrence clustering, repertoires with fewer than 30,000 or more than 120,000 public chains were excluded, along with roughly 5 repertoires with anomalous nucleotide sharing. Sourced from immuneACCESS, this table was stored by TCRdb with only in-frame sequences that have V and J called. A share of the clones is absent; for the studies checked, an unresolved V gene accounts for under half, and the remainder has no known explanation. Clone size and V and J calls were adopted from that table, with D and trimming inferred from the DNA. The sample table records about 110,000 clones; 60% to 80% of these occur just once. The ten most abundant clones make up about 0.84% of the sample.

In total, roughly 710 healthy bone marrow donors made up the cohort. All cohort members were sampled while nominally healthy, although unrecorded immune exposures were likely present. The donor was CMV seronegative and was included in the group of about 400 seronegative cohort members. A peripheral blood sample was provided by each donor, and peripheral blood mononuclear cells were used for TCR beta sequencing. Genomic DNA was extracted from the blood cell samples with the Qiagen DNeasy Blood Extraction Kit. A note on this clone: Which antigen it targets is not known. One base away there is no much larger clone; base qualities are not given.

The chain is made from TRBV7-9 and TRBJ2-1, with TRBD2 tentatively as D gene (6 bases match). The sample consisted of PBMCs. The sequence was collected from a boy younger than 18 in good health and CMV-seronegative. The CDR3 region reads CASSLGDGLSYNEQFF. The nucleotide sequence is given as TGTGCCAGCAGCTTAGGGGATGGACTATCCTACAATGAGCAGTTCTTC.